One sample yielded the 3 T cell receptor beta chains listed below, sequenced in a study of shared clonotypes between healthy human individuals. Repertoires were generated with immunoSEQ multiplex PCR, while TCRdb's copy carries only in-frame clones and drops some. The sample yields hundreds of thousands of clones, roughly 70% seen once. The specimen sequenced was memory CD4+ T cells sorted from blood. Subset defined: CD45RA-negative fraction. These receptors came from a woman in her twenties or thirties in good health.

The chain links TRBV21-1 to TRBJ2-7; the table calls TRBD2, which could not be checked here. TRBV21-1 is noted as a pseudogene. This CDR3 is built from 15 residues. CDR3 nucleotide sequence: TGTGCCAGCAGCAGGAGGACTAGCGGGAGTCACGAGCAGTACTTC. Its protein is CASSRRTSGSHEQYF.

Comment on this clone: Other DNA sequences in this sample translate to the same CDR3. This rearrangement joins TRBV5-1 to TRBJ2-5, with a weak D call TRBD1 (6 bases). V was trimmed by 2 bases and J by 1 base, leaving 6 bases between them. Per germline, CDR1 SGHRS and CDR2 YFSETQ. The CDR3 has 13 amino acids. This CDR3 is CASSLQGQETQYF. CDR3 in DNA: TGCGCCAGCAGCTTACAGGGCCAAGAGACCCAGTACTTC. The full variable domain, with the rest looked up from reference TRBV5-1 and TRBJ2-5, is KAGVTQTPRYLIKTRGQQVTLSCSPISGHRSVSWYQQTPGQGLQFLFEYFSETQRNKGNFPGRFSGRQFSNSRSEMNVSTLELGDSALYLCASSLQGQETQYFGPGTRLLVL.

The rearrangement uses TRBV25-1 and TRBJ1-1; 8 bases line up with TRBD1. CDR3 size: 12 residues. Germline loops: CDR1 MGHDK, CDR2 SYGVNS. V trimming: 8 bases; J trimming: 12 bases; junction bases outside the gene matches: 11. CDR3 bases: TGTGCCAGCTCCACTGGGACAGGTGGAACTTTCTTT. Protein: CASSTGTGGTFF. Using reference TRBV25-1 and TRBJ1-1 for the parts outside the CDR3, the full variable domain is EADIYQTPRYLVIGTGKKITLECSQTMGHDKMYWYQQDPGMELHLIHYSYGVNSTEKGDLSSESTVSRIRTEHFPLTLESARPSHTSQYLCASSTGTGGTFFGQGTRLTVV.